This TCR beta chain comes out of a study of identical twins. Study conclusions and caveats: Invariant populations such as MAIT and iNKT cells could partly muddle zero-insertion analyses. The more abundant beta clonotypes in cord blood had fewer insertions, and memory repertoires did not show this. In beta out-of-frame sequences, the excess sharing between twins was weaker.

V shed 6 bases, J shed 5 bases, and the junction held 7 bases outside the gene matches. Germline V gene sequence: CDR1 MNHNS, CDR2 SASEGT. This CDR3 is built from 14 residues. MiXCR was run by TCRdb on the 5' RACE reads, yielding one entry per CDR3 protein. Here the sample spans some 590,000 distinct CDR3 sequences, more than 9% being singletons. A note on this clonotype: The antigen is undetermined.

This same sample was also part of a study on yellow fever vaccine responses in identical twins.

Sequencing input: PBMCs. The chain recombines TRBV6-1 with TRBJ2-7; 10 bases map to TRBD1. The sequence came from a woman between 18 and 29 years old in good health. CDR3 region: CASRRRDRGDEQYF. DNA of the CDR3: TGTGCCAGCAGGCGACGGGACAGGGGCGACGAGCAGTACTTC.